A selection of T cell receptor beta chains follows, all from one sample in a study of blood T cells in healthy people across ages. Each CDR3 protein is one row after TCRdb ran MiXCR on the 5' RACE reads. The sample records more than 1,400,000 distinct CDR3 sequences, approximately 38% being singletons. The sample consisted of blood. The receptors originated from a woman aged 18-29 years in good health. The CDR3 runs from the conserved cysteine through the conserved F or W. The D gene is left open where the match is weak. Part of the rows lack a size; the others show once, few, many or a class for expanded clones.

abundance: few
v_gene: TRBV20-1
d_gene: .
j_gene: TRBJ1-6
CDR3nt: TGCAGTGCAACAACGGGGGGTCCAGTTAATTCACCCCTCCACTTT
CDR3aa: CSATTGGPVNSPLHF

abundance: .
v_gene: TRBV7-7
d_gene: .
j_gene: TRBJ1-1
CDR3nt: TGTGCTAGCAGCTTAGAGCCTTGGATGAACACTGAAGCTTTCTTT
CDR3aa: CASSLEPWMNTEAFF

abundance: .
v_gene: TRBV2
d_gene: TRBD1
j_gene: TRBJ2-5
CDR3nt: TGTGCCAACAGGGACAGGGTTGAGACCCAGTACTTC
CDR3aa: CANRDRVETQYF

abundance: .
v_gene: TRBV27
d_gene: .
j_gene: TRBJ1-5
CDR3nt: TGTGCCAGCAGCCGGGCAGGGGCAAGCAATCAGCCCCAGCATTTT
CDR3aa: CASSRAGASNQPQHF

abundance: .
v_gene: TRBV27
d_gene: .
j_gene: TRBJ1-4
CDR3nt: TGTGCCAGCAGTAGAAACGGGGCCCTCCTGGGTGGGGCTAATGAAAAACTGTTTTTT
CDR3aa: CASSRNGALLGGANEKLFF

abundance: many
v_gene: TRBV7-9
d_gene: .
j_gene: TRBJ2-7
CDR3nt: TGTGCCAGCAGTCCCGTAGGGACGGTCTACGAGCAGTACTTC
CDR3aa: CASSPVGTVYEQYF

abundance: .
v_gene: TRBV28
d_gene: TRBD1
j_gene: TRBJ1-2
CDR3nt: TGTGCCAGCAGTGGCCGACAGGGGGCCTGGGGCTACACCTTC
CDR3aa: CASSGRQGAWGYTF

abundance: few
v_gene: TRBV11-2
d_gene: TRBD2
j_gene: TRBJ2-1
CDR3nt: TGTGCCAGCAGCTTAGCCGGGAGGTGGTTTGGTGATGAGCAGTTCTTC
CDR3aa: CASSLAGRWFGDEQFF

abundance: .
v_gene: TRBV27
d_gene: TRBD1
j_gene: TRBJ2-1
CDR3nt: TGTGCCAGCAGTTCACCAACAGGGGGCAATGAGCAGTTCTTC
CDR3aa: CASSSPTGGNEQFF

abundance: .
v_gene: TRBV6-1
d_gene: TRBD1
j_gene: TRBJ2-1
CDR3nt: TGTGCCAGCAGGAGTCCCGGGACAGCCCCGGGGCAGTTCTTC
CDR3aa: CASRSPGTAPGQFF

abundance: .
v_gene: TRBV6-6
d_gene: TRBD1
j_gene: TRBJ2-1
CDR3nt: TGTGCCAGCAGTTACGGTGTGGGACAGGGGACCAATGAGCAGTTCTTC
CDR3aa: CASSYGVGQGTNEQFF

abundance: .
v_gene: TRBV25-1
d_gene: .
j_gene: TRBJ2-2
CDR3nt: TGTGCCAGCCATAGCGTGAACACCGGGGAGCTGTTTTTT
CDR3aa: CASHSVNTGELFF

abundance: .
v_gene: TRBV6-1
d_gene: TRBD2
j_gene: TRBJ2-3
CDR3nt: TGTGCCAGCAAGGAGCGGGAGGCCTGGTCCTACACCGATACGCAGTATTTT
CDR3aa: CASKEREAWSYTDTQYF

abundance: .
v_gene: TRBV25-1
d_gene: TRBD2
j_gene: TRBJ2-3
CDR3nt: TGTGCCAGCAGTGCCCCCTTAGCGGGAGTCACAGATGCGCAGTATTTT
CDR3aa: CASSAPLAGVTDAQYF

abundance: many
v_gene: TRBV12-3/TRBV12-4
d_gene: .
j_gene: TRBJ2-5
CDR3nt: TGTGCCAGCAGTTTAGGCGGGTCCGAGACCCAGTACTTC
CDR3aa: CASSLGGSETQYF

abundance: .
v_gene: TRBV2
d_gene: TRBD1
j_gene: TRBJ2-1
CDR3nt: TGTGCCAGCAGGGAGGGACAGGGTGCATGGAATGAGCAGTTCTTC
CDR3aa: CASREGQGAWNEQFF

abundance: .
v_gene: TRBV30
d_gene: .
j_gene: TRBJ1-5
CDR3nt: TGTGCCTGGAGTGTCACGGAAAATCAGCCCCAGCATTTT
CDR3aa: CAWSVTENQPQHF

abundance: few
v_gene: TRBV7-2
d_gene: .
j_gene: TRBJ2-4
CDR3nt: TGTGCCAGCAGCAGAGGGGCTTTAAACATTCAGTACTTC
CDR3aa: CASSRGALNIQYF

abundance: .
v_gene: TRBV20-1
d_gene: TRBD2
j_gene: TRBJ2-5
CDR3nt: TGCAGTGCTAGGGGACTAGCGGGGGGCCGCGTTGAAGAGACCCAGTACTTC
CDR3aa: CSARGLAGGRVEETQYF

abundance: .
v_gene: TRBV10-3
d_gene: TRBD2
j_gene: TRBJ2-1
CDR3nt: TGTGCCATCAGTGAGTCGGGACTAGCGGGAGTTAATGAGCAGTTCTTC
CDR3aa: CAISESGLAGVNEQFF

abundance: .
v_gene: TRBV7-6
d_gene: TRBD1
j_gene: TRBJ1-2
CDR3nt: TGTGCCAGCAGCTTAGGCCGGGACAGGGGTGACTATGGCTACACCTTC
CDR3aa: CASSLGRDRGDYGYTF

abundance: .
v_gene: TRBV14
d_gene: .
j_gene: TRBJ2-7
CDR3nt: TGTGCCAGCAGCCAAGCCGGGACCTTGGCCTACGAGCAGTACTTC
CDR3aa: CASSQAGTLAYEQYF

abundance: few
v_gene: TRBV2
d_gene: TRBD1
j_gene: TRBJ1-2
CDR3nt: TGTGCCAGCAGTGGGGGACAGAGTTATGGCTACACCTTC
CDR3aa: CASSGGQSYGYTF

abundance: .
v_gene: TRBV4-1
d_gene: .
j_gene: TRBJ2-7
CDR3nt: TGCGCCAGCAGCCAAGTCGTACGCTCCTACGAGCAGTACTTC
CDR3aa: CASSQVVRSYEQYF

abundance: few
v_gene: TRBV12-3/TRBV12-4
d_gene: TRBD2
j_gene: TRBJ2-7
CDR3nt: TGTGCCAGCAGTTCAATACTAGCGGGGCACTCCTACGAGCAGTACTTC
CDR3aa: CASSSILAGHSYEQYF

abundance: .
v_gene: TRBV29-1
d_gene: .
j_gene: TRBJ2-7
CDR3nt: TGCAGCCCCTGGCCAGGGGTTCCCTACGAGCAGTACTTC
CDR3aa: CSPWPGVPYEQYF

abundance: .
v_gene: TRBV10-3
d_gene: .
j_gene: TRBJ2-3
CDR3nt: TGTGCCATCAGTGAAATCCCGGGTCAGAAGACAGATACGCAGTATTTT
CDR3aa: CAISEIPGQKTDTQYF

abundance: .
v_gene: TRBV2
d_gene: .
j_gene: TRBJ1-4
CDR3nt: TGTGCCAGCAGGGCCCGAGGAGCCTATGAAAAACTGTTTTTT
CDR3aa: CASRARGAYEKLFF

abundance: .
v_gene: TRBV4-1
d_gene: .
j_gene: TRBJ2-7
CDR3nt: TGCGCCAGCAGCCAAGGAGTAGAAGTGGTCTACGAGCAGTACTTC
CDR3aa: CASSQGVEVVYEQYF

abundance: .
v_gene: TRBV20-1
d_gene: .
j_gene: TRBJ2-5
CDR3nt: TGCAGTGCAGTCGGACAGCCTCAAGAGACCCAGTACTTC
CDR3aa: CSAVGQPQETQYF

abundance: .
v_gene: TRBV10-2
d_gene: .
j_gene: TRBJ1-2
CDR3nt: TGCGCCAGCAGTGAGTTTTCGTGGCTTTCCTATGGCTACACCTTC
CDR3aa: CASSEFSWLSYGYTF

abundance: .
v_gene: TRBV4-1
d_gene: .
j_gene: TRBJ2-3
CDR3nt: TGCGCCAGCAGCTCCAGGGGGGGGACAGCCTCCACAGATACGCAGTATTTT
CDR3aa: CASSSRGGTASTDTQYF

abundance: few
v_gene: TRBV24-1
d_gene: .
j_gene: TRBJ2-1
CDR3nt: TGTGCCACCAGTGGGGGTACAAGAAATGAGCAGTTCTTC
CDR3aa: CATSGGTRNEQFF

abundance: .
v_gene: TRBV7-2
d_gene: .
j_gene: TRBJ2-3
CDR3nt: TGTGCCAGCACCCGTCGGGTGAAAAGCGGGACGGGGGCCACAGATACGCAGTATTTT
CDR3aa: CASTRRVKSGTGATDTQYF

abundance: few
v_gene: TRBV20-1
d_gene: .
j_gene: TRBJ2-4
CDR3nt: TGCAGTGCTCTGGACATCATAGCCAAAAACATTCAGTACTTC
CDR3aa: CSALDIIAKNIQYF

abundance: .
v_gene: TRBV11-3
d_gene: TRBD2
j_gene: TRBJ2-1
CDR3nt: TGTGCCAGCAATGCCAGCGGGAGGGCCGGCGAGCAGTTCTTC
CDR3aa: CASNASGRAGEQFF